Listed here are 3 T cell receptor beta chains from one sample, sequenced in a study of blood T cell repertoires in COVID-19. Produced via immunoSEQ multiplex PCR; TCRdb's table is partial and in-frame only. Of approximately 300,000 clones in the sample, more than 70% were seen once. The sequenced sample was peripheral blood. These receptors all stem from a woman aged 45-60 years with acute or convalescent COVID-19.

The chain has TRBV6-5 and TRBJ1-5; TRBD1 aligns across 7 bases. The germline V gene has CDR1 MNHEY and CDR2 SVGAGI. V was pared by 5 bases and J by 2 bases, with 3 bases of the junction left unmatched. The CDR3 consists of 14 residues. The CDR3 sequence: CASSSDRGNQPQHF. DNA of the CDR3: TGTGCCAGCAGTAGTGACAGGGGCAATCAGCCCCAGCATTTT.

V is TRBV7-2 and J is TRBJ1-5; tentative D call: TRBD1 (6 bases). The CDR3 is 16 residues long. Trimming took off 5 bases at V and 0 bases at J, with 14 bases between the two ends. Germline V gene sequence: CDR1 SGHTA, CDR2 FQGNSA. CDR3 sequence reads: CASSLGTFYSNQPQHF. The CDR3 DNA sequence: TGTGCCAGCAGCCTCGGGACATTCTATAGCAATCAGCCCCAGCATTTT.

The genes are TRBV18 and TRBJ1-3; tentative D call: TRBD1 (5 bases). Germline loops: CDR1 KGHSH, CDR2 LQKENI. V gave up 6 bases and J gave up 1 base, with 13 bases separating them. This CDR3 has 15 amino acids. As DNA, the CDR3 is TGTGCCAGCTCGCAGGGAAGGGAATCTGGAAACACCATATATTTT. It is translated as CASSQGRESGNTIYF.